The 16 T cell receptor beta chains given below trace back to one sample, sequenced in a study of OX40 agonist ivuxolimab in advanced cancers. This table comes from immunoSEQ multiplex PCR, and its TCRdb copy is limited to in-frame clones, with some not included. The table includes some 64,000 clones, around 82% detected once. The sample in question was CD4+ or CD8+ T cells sorted from blood, obtained in a trial of the OX40 agonist ivuxolimab. Receptors were obtained from an adult with an advanced solid tumor such as melanoma, head and neck, liver or kidney cancer.

The genes are TRBV7-2 and TRBJ2-7, with 9 bases fitting TRBD2. CDR3 size: 16 residues. The germline V gene encodes CDR1 SGHTA and CDR2 FQGNSA. V was clipped by 5 bases and J by 2 bases; unmatched bases: 10. The CDR3 sequence is CASSPRGREGAYEQYF. In nucleotides, the CDR3 is TGTGCCAGCAGCCCGCGCGGGCGGGAGGGCGCCTACGAGCAGTACTTC.

The chain couples TRBV18 to TRBJ1-1, with D unclear. CDR1 and CDR2 from the germline V gene are KGHSH and LQKENI. V was pared by 5 bases and J by 5 bases, with 15 bases between. The CDR3 has 14 amino acids. The CDR3 DNA reads as TGTGCCAGCTCATACGACTGGGAAACGACTGAAGCTTTCTTT. Translation gives CASSYDWETTEAFF.

The J gene is TRBJ2-3, the V gene TRBV28, with D perhaps matching TRBD1 or TRBD2 (5 bases each). This CDR3 has 15 residues. Trimming took off 5 bases at V and 3 bases at J, with 15 bases between the two ends. Germline V lookup: CDR1 MDHEN, CDR2 SYDVKM. In nucleotides, the CDR3 is TGTGCCAGCAGTCCAGCCGGGACCCCTACAGATACGCAGTATTTT. Its translation is CASSPAGTPTDTQYF.

The V gene is TRBV5-1, the J gene TRBJ2-2; either TRBD1 or TRBD2 may fit D (5 bases each). Germline CDR1 and CDR2: SGHRS and YFSETQ. Trimming pared 8 bases from V and 8 bases from J, leaving 16 bases between. The CDR3 extends over 13 amino acids. CDR3 region: CASCLGDEGELFF. CDR3 sequence (DNA): TGCGCCAGTTGTTTGGGGGACGAGGGGGAGCTGTTTTTT.

This clone came up a few times. The V and J genes are TRBV12-5 and TRBJ1-1; D gene ambiguous. Germline V lookup: CDR1 LGHNT, CDR2 FRNRAP. This CDR3 is built from 13 residues. V shed 8 bases and J shed 7 bases, with 17 bases lying between them. The CDR3 coding sequence is TGTGCTAGTTCTTCCTTATACGGTGATGAAGCTTTCTTT. Amino acid sequence: CASSSLYGDEAFF.

The chain joins TRBV7-2 to TRBJ2-7, with D perhaps TRBD2 (6 bases). The CDR3 extends over 14 amino acids. CDR1 and CDR2 from the germline V gene are SGHTA and FQGNSA. V was clipped by 3 bases and J by 1 base, with 10 bases between them. In DNA, the CDR3 is TGTGCCAGCAGCTTGGGGACTCAGTCCTACGAGCAGTACTTC. The encoded protein is CASSLGTQSYEQYF. The whole variable domain, filled in from reference TRBV7-2 and TRBJ2-7, reads GAGVSQSPSNKVTEKGKDVELRCDPISGHTALYWYRQSLGQGLEFLIYFQGNSAPDKSGLPSDRFSAERTGGSVSTLTIQRTQQEDSAVYLCASSLGTQSYEQYFGPGTRLTVT.

V and J are TRBV13 and TRBJ2-1; the match to TRBD1 covers 7 bases. Trimming at V came to 3 bases and at J to 5 bases, leaving 4 bases not matched to a gene. This CDR3 has 14 residues. Germline lookup yields CDR1 PRHDT and CDR2 FYEKMQ (reference sequence). The CDR3: CASSLRTGDNEQFF. The CDR3 nucleotides are TGTGCCAGCAGCTTGAGGACAGGCGACAATGAGCAGTTCTTC.

This clone was counted between two and nine times. The CDR3 DNA sequence: TGTGCCAGCAGCAAATTTGGGGGGCCTAGCACAGATACGCAGTATTTT. This sequence encodes CASSKFGGPSTDTQYF. The rearrangement links TRBV21-1 to TRBJ2-3. TRBV21-1 has pseudogene status. The CDR3 is made up of 16 amino acids.

The chain joins TRBV6-1 to TRBJ2-5; D not resolved. The V and J ends lost 2 bases and 5 bases respectively, with 12 bases between them. From germline, CDR1 is MNHNS and CDR2 SASEGT. The length of the CDR3 is 14 residues. The CDR3, as DNA: TGTGCCAGCAGTGAATTCGGTTCTGGGGAGACCCAGTACTTC. It translates to CASSEFGSGETQYF.

J is TRBJ1-6 and V is TRBV30, with a weak D call TRBD1 (6 bases). Between the trimmed V and J ends, which lost 2 bases and 9 bases, there was a span of 17 bases. The V gene's germline CDR1 is GTSNPN and CDR2 SVGIG (reference sequence). The CDR3 loop spans 15 amino acids. CDR3 nucleotide sequence: TGTGCCTGGAGTTACTTTAGGACAGAGAGTTCACCCCTCCACTTT. As protein: CAWSYFRTESSPLHF.

The rearrangement joins TRBV2 to TRBJ2-7; D may be TRBD1 (5 bases). Trimming left V 4 bases short and J 6 bases short, with 13 bases between. Germline-derived CDR1 and CDR2 are SNHLY and FYNNEI. This CDR3 has 13 residues. The chain's CDR3 is CASSGTREGEQYF. In DNA, the CDR3 is TGTGCCAGCAGTGGGACCAGGGAAGGCGAGCAGTACTTC.

The V call is TRBV28, the J call TRBJ1-2; D is unclear. The CDR3 loop spans 11 amino acids. Germline lookup yields CDR1 MDHEN and CDR2 SYDVKM. V was shortened by 5 bases and J by 3 bases, with 4 bases between the two germline ends. The CDR3 is CASSLDYGYTF. DNA for the CDR3: TGTGCCAGCAGTCTGGACTATGGCTACACCTTC.

The chain carries TRBV9 and TRBJ2-7, with 12 bases fitting TRBD2. The V gene end was trimmed by 0 bases and the J gene end by 4 bases; junction bases not matched to a gene: 11. Germline V gene data show CDR1 as SGDLS and CDR2 as YYNGEE. The CDR3 runs to 18 residues. CDR3 nucleotide sequence: TGTGCCAGCAGCGTAGTGACGCTAGCGGGAGGGCCGGGTTACGAGCAGTACTTC. It yields the protein CASSVVTLAGGPGYEQYF. The full variable domain, completed using reference TRBV9 and TRBJ2-7, is DSGVTQTPKHLITATGQRVTLRCSPRSGDLSVYWYQQSLDQGLQFLIQYYNGEERAKGNILERFSAQQFPDLHSELNLSSLELGDSALYFCASSVVTLAGGPGYEQYFGPGTRLTVT.

This clone has a single count. The chain couples TRBV11-2 to TRBJ2-5; 9 bases are shared with TRBD2. The CDR3 length is 17 residues. CDR1 SGHAT and CDR2 FQNNGV come from the germline V gene. V gave up 3 bases and J gave up 5 bases; unmatched junction bases: 13. The CDR3 is CASSFGPHSGSGETQYF. The CDR3 DNA follows: TGTGCCAGCAGCTTCGGGCCTCATAGCGGGAGCGGCGAGACCCAGTACTTC. Based on the CDR3 plus reference TRBV11-2 and TRBJ2-5, the full variable domain is EAGVAQSPRYKIIEKRQSVAFWCNPISGHATLYWYQQILGQGPKLLIQFQNNGVVDDSQLPKDRFSAERLKGVDSTLKIQPAKLEDSAVYLCASSFGPHSGSGETQYFGPGTRLLVL.

The J gene is TRBJ2-6, the V gene TRBV5-1; possible D gene TRBD1, 6 bases. Trimming stripped 3 bases from V and 6 bases from J, with 13 bases between. The CDR3 is 15 amino acids. The germline CDR1 and CDR2 sequences are SGHRS and YFSETQ. CDR3 loop: CASSSPQGLANVLTF. Here the CDR3 DNA reads TGCGCCAGCAGCTCCCCCCAGGGGCTGGCCAACGTCCTGACTTTC.

J is TRBJ2-7 and V is TRBV29-1; maybe TRBD2 (5 bases). This CDR3 is built from 14 residues. With 5 bases removed from V and 0 bases from J, the gap between germline ends came to 14 bases. Germline V CDR1 and CDR2: SQVTM, ANQGSEA. In DNA form, the CDR3 reads TGCAGCGTTTCGTCTGCGGGCAGCTCCTACGAGCAGTACTTC. Amino acid sequence: CSVSSAGSSYEQYF.